This passage covers 2 T cell receptor beta chains from one sample sequenced in a study of T cell responses to AZD1222 COVID-19 vaccine. Measured with immunoSEQ multiplex PCR; TCRdb has only the in-frame clones, and not every one. The profile shows 250,000 to 300,000 clones, approximately 94% of them singletons. The material sequenced was peripheral blood, taken 28 days after the second AZD1222 dose. The receptors come from an adult who received the AZD1222 COVID-19 vaccine.

V and J are TRBV29-1 and TRBJ2-7; D possibly corresponds to TRBD2 (5 bases). Germline V gives CDR1 SQVTM, CDR2 ANQGSEA. The CDR3 consists of 11 residues. Trimming pared 5 bases from V and 9 bases from J, leaving 14 bases between. The CDR3 reads CSVSRGEGQYF. CDR3 bases: TGCAGCGTTTCTCGGGGTGAAGGGCAGTACTTC.

This rearrangement joins TRBV1 to TRBJ1-4; TRBD1, the table's D call, lacks a check against the DNA. TRBV1 represents a pseudogene. The CDR3 sequence is 15 residues long. The CDR3 DNA is TGCACCAGCAGCCAGGCCACAGGGGTAGGAGAAAAACTGTTTTTT. It encodes CTSSQATGVGEKLFF.